This T cell receptor (beta chain) was found in a study of blood T cell repertoires in COVID-19. Turning to the study itself: The United States, Italy and Spain supplied acute and convalescent COVID-19 samples. T cells, B-cell-depleted T cells, or PBMCs supplied cDNA or gDNA.

V lost 6 bases to trimming and J lost 0 bases; unmatched junction nucleotides: 5. Germline lookup yields CDR1 MGHDK and CDR2 SYGVNS. The CDR3 totals 17 residues. Source study methods: Reference gene primers were amplified, and this amplification served to estimate nucleated cell counts. Repertoires were generated with immunoSEQ multiplex PCR, while TCRdb's copy carries only in-frame clones and drops some. The V and J calls and clone size are taken from that table; D and trimming were inferred from the DNA. The sample records 650,000 to 800,000 clones, just under 90% being singletons. V gene TRBV25-1 combines with J gene TRBJ2-2, with TRBD2 matching 12 bases. The receptor's source is a woman aged 18-29 years with acute or convalescent COVID-19. Sequences were obtained from peripheral blood. CDR3 in amino acids: CASRRTSGATNTGELFF. CDR3 coding DNA: TGTGCCAGCAGACGGACTAGCGGGGCTACGAACACCGGGGAGCTGTTTTTT.